This T cell receptor beta chain was sequenced in a study of blood T cell repertoires in COVID-19. Recruits, aged 18 to 89 years, lived in 24 US areas. Recovered participants had two consecutive negative NP/OP PCR tests, healthcare professional clearance, or symptom resolution. V shed 5 bases, J shed 4 bases, and the junction held 6 bases outside the gene matches. The germline gives CDR1 SGHRS, CDR2 YFSETQ. The CDR3 sequence is 14 residues long. Only in-frame clones appear in the TCRdb table, and some are missing; sequencing was by immunoSEQ multiplex PCR. The table has approximately 210,000 clones, around four fifths seen once.

This receptor was identified in a man aged 35 to 55 who had recovered from COVID-19. Sample: PBMCs or T cells enriched from blood (not recorded which). This chain joins TRBV5-1 and TRBJ2-5; 9 bases agree with TRBD2. CDR3 region: CASREGLAGETQYF. Written as DNA, the CDR3 is TGCGCCAGCAGGGAGGGACTAGCAGGAGAGACCCAGTACTTC.